The next 21 T cell receptor beta chains were all read from a single sample in a study of regulatory T cells in long-lasting Graves disease. Time point in this sample: newly diagnosed GD, antithyroid drugs for less than 3 months. The authors made the TCR library using RNA they extracted from PBMCs. Construction of TCR beta libraries relied on iRepertoire HTBI primers and on Arm-PCR targeting CDR3 regions. TCRdb itself ran the multiplex PCR reads through MiXCR, one entry per CDR3 protein. The table records roughly 400,000 distinct CDR3 sequences, over 14% of them present only once. These same records also appear under a second study, on T cells in Graves' hyperthyroidism and ophthalmopathy.

Sequenced here: peripheral blood mononuclear cells (PBMCs), sampled at new diagnosis, from a patient treated with antithyroid drugs. The receptors originated from a woman in her 40s with Graves disease.

The chain combines TRBV14 with TRBJ2-5; 7 bases match TRBD2. CDR1 and CDR2 from the germline V gene are SGHDN and FVKESK. The length of the CDR3 is 17 residues. V lost 5 bases and J lost 0; bases outside the gene matches: 12. The CDR3 DNA reads TGTGCCAGCAGCGGAAGACGGTGGACTAGTAACCAAGAGACCCAGTACTTC. It is translated as CASSGRRWTSNQETQYF.

This clonotype was seen a few times. This may be a read error: a much more frequent sequence differs by one nucleotide. The chain joins TRBV11-3 to TRBJ2-3; D possibly corresponds to TRBD2 (7 bases). The germline gives CDR1 SGHNT, CDR2 YENEEA. The CDR3 is 17 residues long. Trimming pared 2 bases from V and 8 bases from J, leaving 23 bases between. The CDR3 protein is CASSLTAWAAGAGTQYF. The CDR3 nucleotides read TGTGCCAGCAGCTTAACGGCGTGGGCCGCGGGGGCAGGTACGCAGTATTTT. The whole variable domain, filled in from reference TRBV11-3 and TRBJ2-3, reads EAGVVQSPRYKIIEKKQPVAFWCNPISGHNTLYWYLQNLGQGPELLIRYENEEAVDDSQLPKDRFSAERLKGVDSTLKIQPAELGDSAVYLCASSLTAWAAGAGTQYFGPGTRLTVL.

The CDR3 here is CASSLTSLGYEQYF. The CDR3, as DNA: TGTGCCAGTAGCCTGACTAGCTTGGGTTACGAGCAGTACTTC. The chain recombines TRBV19 with TRBJ2-7, with 7 nucleotides matching TRBD2. With V trimmed by 6 bases and J by 4 bases, 9 bases remained unmatched. Per the germline V gene, CDR1 is LNHDA and CDR2 is SQIVND (reference sequence). The CDR3 extends over 14 amino acids.

This clonotype showed up many times. The chain combines TRBV30 with TRBJ1-4; perhaps TRBD1 as D (5 bases). CDR1 and CDR2 from the germline V gene are GTSNPN and SVGIG (reference sequence). CDR3 length: 19 residues. V shed 1 base and J shed 1 base, with 22 bases lying between them. CDR3 nucleotide sequence: TGTGCCTGGAGTGATAAGAGGCAGGGCGCGCGGGGAACTAATGAAAAACTGTTTTTT. Amino acids: CAWSDKRQGARGTNEKLFF. Complete variable domain (other parts from reference TRBV30 and TRBJ1-4): SQTIHQWPATLVQPVGSPLSLECTVEGTSNPNLYWYRQAAGRGLQLLFYSVGIGQISSEVPQNLSASRPQDRQFILSSKKLLLSDSGFYLCAWSDKRQGARGTNEKLFFGSGTQLSVL.

The chain uses TRBV20-1 and TRBJ2-7, with D possibly matching TRBD1 (6 bases). The ends were cut back, 1 base at V and 7 bases at J, with 23 bases in the middle. Germline V lookup: CDR1 DFQATT, CDR2 SNEGSKA (reference sequence). The CDR3 totals 16 residues. CDR3 in DNA: TGCAGTGCTAGAGGCAGAAGGGAAGGACATAGGGGGGAGCAGTACTTC. This encodes CSARGRREGHRGEQYF.

This clonotype has a handful of counts. This chain uses TRBV12-3 or TRBV12-4 with TRBJ2-7, with a weak D call TRBD2 (6 bases). The V gene lost 4 bases and the J gene lost 0 bases, with 16 bases spanning the gap. The CDR3 is 16 amino acids. CDR3: CASSSTWDFTSYEQYF. The CDR3 DNA sequence: TGTGCCAGCAGTTCTACATGGGACTTCACCTCCTACGAGCAGTACTTC.

There are a few counts of this clonotype. The chain has TRBV19 and TRBJ2-3; 10 bases are shared with TRBD2. V was pared by 4 bases and J by 0 bases, with 4 bases of the junction left unmatched. Germline assignment: CDR1 LNHDA and CDR2 SQIVND (reference sequence). The length of the CDR3 is 16 residues. This CDR3 is CASSTWTSGSTDTQYF. The CDR3 DNA is TGTGCCAGTAGTACCTGGACTAGCGGTAGCACAGATACGCAGTATTTT.

This clonotype was found many times. CDR3 sequence reads: CATSRDKVGFYEQYF. CDR3 DNA sequence: TGTGCCACCAGCAGAGATAAGGTTGGATTCTACGAGCAGTACTTC. The rearrangement uses TRBV15 and TRBJ2-7; D is unclear. CDR1 LNHNV and CDR2 YYDKDF come from the germline V gene (reference sequence). V shed 0 bases and J shed 3 bases, with 12 bases lying between them. This CDR3 has 15 residues.

This clonotype was found many times. This rearrangement joins TRBV7-9 to TRBJ2-7; TRBD2 aligns across 8 bases. CDR3 length: 16 amino acids. V lost 5 bases, J lost 2 bases, and 11 bases stayed unmatched. Germline values: CDR1 SEHNR, CDR2 FQNEAQ (reference sequence). The CDR3 nucleotides read TGTGCCAGCAGCCCCGGGGGGGGGGTTCCCGCCTACGAGCAGTACTTC. Residues: CASSPGGGVPAYEQYF.

In regard to this clonotype: This may come from a read error, since a much larger clone is one base off. This sequence joins TRBV7-2 and TRBJ1-1; D is unresolved. The CDR3 totals 15 residues. The V end lost 1 base, the J end lost 1 base, and 10 bases lay between the germline ends. CDR1 is SGHTA and CDR2 is FQGNSA in the germline V gene. CDR3 in amino acids: CASSLDGRKNTEAFF. The CDR3 nucleotides read TGTGCCAGCAGCTTAGATGGCAGAAAGAACACTGAAGCTTTCTTT.

This clonotype was recorded many times. The genes are TRBV28 and TRBJ2-5, with 12 nucleotides matching TRBD2. CDR1 is MDHEN and CDR2 is SYDVKM in the germline V gene. CDR3 length equals 14 residues. V lost 5 bases to trimming and J lost 6 bases; unmatched junction nucleotides: 4. The CDR3 region is CASSPTSGRKTQYF. CDR3 in DNA: TGTGCCAGCAGTCCCACTAGCGGGAGGAAGACCCAGTACTTC.

The chain carries TRBV5-5 and TRBJ2-7; D possibly uses TRBD1 or TRBD2 (6 bases each). CDR1 and CDR2 from the germline V gene are SGHKS and YYEKEE (reference sequence). The CDR3 spans 13 residues. Trimming cost V 6 bases and J 6 bases, with 16 bases left between them. CDR3 in DNA: TGTGCCAGCAAGTTACAGGGAGGATCCGAGCAGTACTTC. Translated: CASKLQGGSEQYF.

In its sample, this clonotype was seen many times. This chain uses TRBV4-1 with TRBJ2-7; D ambiguous. The CDR3 extends over 15 amino acids. Trimming stripped 0 bases from V and 3 bases from J, with 12 bases between. Looked up from germline, CDR1 is MGHRA and CDR2 is YSYEKL. Written as DNA, the CDR3 is TGCGCCAGCAGCCAAGATCAAGTAGGTGTCTACGAGCAGTACTTC. Its translation is CASSQDQVGVYEQYF.

This clonotype was seen at least ten times. This chain joins TRBV19 and TRBJ2-6; TRBD2 might be the D (5 bases). Trimming pared 2 bases from V and 6 bases from J, leaving 11 bases between. The CDR3 is made up of 15 amino acids. Germline CDR1 reads LNHDA; CDR2 reads SQIVND (reference sequence). Written as DNA, the CDR3 is TGTGCCAGTAGTATACGGGGAGCTGAGGCCAACGTCCTGACTTTC. Residues: CASSIRGAEANVLTF.

This clonotype has more than one count but fewer than ten. The chain links TRBV4-1 to TRBJ2-7; 9 bases fit TRBD1. Trimming cost V 4 bases and J 7 bases; bases outside gene matches: 11. Germline V gene data show CDR1 as MGHRA and CDR2 as YSYEKL. The CDR3 is 15 amino acids. CDR3 amino acids: CASSPSVGQGREQYF. The CDR3, as DNA: TGCGCCAGCAGCCCTTCGGTAGGACAGGGGAGAGAGCAGTACTTC.

This clonotype was detected many times. The chain carries TRBV19 and TRBJ2-1; 10 bases align to TRBD2. There are 15 residues in the CDR3. Germline CDR1 is LNHDA and CDR2 is SQIVND (reference sequence). V shed 8 bases, J shed 0 bases, and the junction held 4 bases outside the gene matches. In DNA, the CDR3 is TGTGCCAGTCGGACTAGCGGTAGCTCCTACAATGAGCAGTTCTTC. This translates into CASRTSGSSYNEQFF.

This clonotype was picked up many times. The chain carries TRBV18 and TRBJ1-4; D is uncertain. V was trimmed by 2 bases and J by 3 bases, leaving 10 bases between them. Germline assignment: CDR1 KGHSH and CDR2 LQKENI. The CDR3 sequence is 15 residues long. The CDR3 spells CASSPSGMSNEKLFF. CDR3 nucleotides: TGTGCCAGCTCACCATCGGGGATGTCTAATGAAAAACTGTTTTTT.

In this sample, this clonotype turned up many times. The chain recombines TRBV7-2 with TRBJ2-3; 10 nucleotides agree with TRBD2. The germline V gene has CDR1 SGHTA and CDR2 FQGNSA. The CDR3 covers 17 residues. V dropped 5 bases and J dropped 5; count of bases not matched to a gene: 13. The CDR3 reads CASSPGLAAYPQDTQYF. The CDR3, as DNA: TGTGCCAGCAGCCCCGGACTAGCGGCATACCCCCAAGATACGCAGTATTTT.

This clonotype was counted ten times or more. The rearrangement joins TRBV6-5 to TRBJ2-3; D not resolved. CDR1 and CDR2 (germline): MNHEY, SVGAGI. V was trimmed by 1 base and J by 7 bases, leaving 6 bases between them. CDR3 size: 12 residues. The CDR3, as DNA: TGTGCCAGCAGTTACTATAGGAATACGCAGTATTTT. It codes for CASSYYRNTQYF.

This clonotype showed up many times. The rearrangement uses TRBV19 and TRBJ1-5, with 7 bases fitting TRBD1. Per germline, CDR1 LNHDA and CDR2 SQIVND (reference sequence). V lost 5 bases, J lost 6 bases, and 4 bases stayed unmatched. CDR3 size: 13 residues. The CDR3 coding sequence is TGTGCCAGTAGTTCCAGGGGGAGTCAGCCCCAGCATTTT. Translation gives CASSSRGSQPQHF.

V and J are TRBV4-3 and TRBJ2-5; a possible D gene is TRBD2 (5 bases). CDR1 and CDR2 (germline): LGHNA, YSLEER. The CDR3 totals 15 residues. The germline V and J ends were trimmed by 0 bases and 4 bases, with 12 bases remaining between them. The CDR3 sequence: CASSQDLMRVETQYF. CDR3 DNA sequence: TGCGCCAGCAGCCAAGATCTCATGCGGGTAGAGACCCAGTACTTC.